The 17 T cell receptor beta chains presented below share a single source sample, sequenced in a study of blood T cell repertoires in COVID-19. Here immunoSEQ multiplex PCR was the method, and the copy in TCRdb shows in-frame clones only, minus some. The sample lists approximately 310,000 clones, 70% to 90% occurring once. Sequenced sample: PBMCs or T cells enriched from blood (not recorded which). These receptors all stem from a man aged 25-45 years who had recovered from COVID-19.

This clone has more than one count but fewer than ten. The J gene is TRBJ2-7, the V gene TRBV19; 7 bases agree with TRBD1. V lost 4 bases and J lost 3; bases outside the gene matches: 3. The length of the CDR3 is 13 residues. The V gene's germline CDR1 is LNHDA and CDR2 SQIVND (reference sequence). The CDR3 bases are TGTGCCAGTAGTACGGGACAGAACTACGAGCAGTACTTC. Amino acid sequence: CASSTGQNYEQYF.

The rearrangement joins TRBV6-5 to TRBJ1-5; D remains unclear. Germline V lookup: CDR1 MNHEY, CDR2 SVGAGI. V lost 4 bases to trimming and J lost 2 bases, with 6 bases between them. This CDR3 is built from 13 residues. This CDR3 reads CASSWGGNQPQHF. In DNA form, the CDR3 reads TGTGCCAGCAGTTGGGGAGGCAATCAGCCCCAGCATTTT.

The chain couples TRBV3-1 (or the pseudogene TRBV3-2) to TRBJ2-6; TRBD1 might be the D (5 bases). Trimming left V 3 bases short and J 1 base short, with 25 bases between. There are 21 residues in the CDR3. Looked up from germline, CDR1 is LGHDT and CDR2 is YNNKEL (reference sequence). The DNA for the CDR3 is TGTGCCAGCAGCCATCGCCCTCTAGGGGTTTTAGGATGTTCTGGGGCCAACGTCCTGACTTTC. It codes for CASSHRPLGVLGCSGANVLTF.

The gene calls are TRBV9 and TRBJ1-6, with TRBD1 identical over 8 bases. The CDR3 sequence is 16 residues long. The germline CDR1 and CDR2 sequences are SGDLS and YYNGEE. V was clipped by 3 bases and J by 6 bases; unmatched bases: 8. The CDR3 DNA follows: TGTGCCAGCAGCGCCCGTCCGACAGGGGCTAATTCACCCCTCCACTTT. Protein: CASSARPTGANSPLHF.

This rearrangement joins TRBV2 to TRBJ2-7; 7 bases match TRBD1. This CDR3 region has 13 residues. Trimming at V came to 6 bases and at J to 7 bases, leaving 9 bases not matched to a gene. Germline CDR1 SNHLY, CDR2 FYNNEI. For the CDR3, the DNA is TGTGCCAGCAGCCCTTGGACAGGAAAGGAGCAGTACTTC. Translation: CASSPWTGKEQYF.

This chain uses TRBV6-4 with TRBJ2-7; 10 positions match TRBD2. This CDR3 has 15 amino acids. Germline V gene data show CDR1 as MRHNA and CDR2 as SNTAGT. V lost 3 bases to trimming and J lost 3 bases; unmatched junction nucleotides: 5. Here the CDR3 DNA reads TGTGCCAGCAGTGAATCTAGCGGGGGTAGCTACGAGCAGTACTTC. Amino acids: CASSESSGGSYEQYF.

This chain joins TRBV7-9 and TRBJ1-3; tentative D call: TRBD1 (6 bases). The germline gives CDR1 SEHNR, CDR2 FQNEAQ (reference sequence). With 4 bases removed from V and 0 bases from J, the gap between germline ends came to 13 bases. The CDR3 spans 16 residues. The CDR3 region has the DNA TGTGCCAGCAGCTCCAAATACAGGGTCTCTGGAAACACCATATATTTT. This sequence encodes CASSSKYRVSGNTIYF.

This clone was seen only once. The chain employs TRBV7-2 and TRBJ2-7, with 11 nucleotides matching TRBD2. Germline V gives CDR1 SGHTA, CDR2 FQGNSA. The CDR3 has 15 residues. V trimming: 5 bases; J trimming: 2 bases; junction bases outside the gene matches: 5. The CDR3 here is CASSRSSGGTYEQYF. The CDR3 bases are TGTGCCAGCAGCAGATCTAGCGGGGGGACCTACGAGCAGTACTTC.

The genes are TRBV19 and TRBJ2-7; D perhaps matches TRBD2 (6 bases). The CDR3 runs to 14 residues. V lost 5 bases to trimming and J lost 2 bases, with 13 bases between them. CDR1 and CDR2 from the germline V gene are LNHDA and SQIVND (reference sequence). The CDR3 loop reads CASSFTSRTYEQYF. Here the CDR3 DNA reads TGTGCCAGTAGTTTTACTAGCAGGACCTACGAGCAGTACTTC.

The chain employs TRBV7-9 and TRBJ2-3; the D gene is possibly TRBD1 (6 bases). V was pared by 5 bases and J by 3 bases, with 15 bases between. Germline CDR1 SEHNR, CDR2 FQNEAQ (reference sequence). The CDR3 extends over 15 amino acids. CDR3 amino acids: CASSETNRVTDTQYF. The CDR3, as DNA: TGTGCCAGCAGCGAAACCAACAGGGTTACAGATACGCAGTATTTT.

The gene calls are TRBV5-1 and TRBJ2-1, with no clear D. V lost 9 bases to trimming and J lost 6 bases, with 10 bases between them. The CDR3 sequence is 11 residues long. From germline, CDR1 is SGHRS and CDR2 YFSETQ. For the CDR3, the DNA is TGCGCCACCAAGGAGTTCAATGAGCAGTTCTTC. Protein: CATKEFNEQFF.

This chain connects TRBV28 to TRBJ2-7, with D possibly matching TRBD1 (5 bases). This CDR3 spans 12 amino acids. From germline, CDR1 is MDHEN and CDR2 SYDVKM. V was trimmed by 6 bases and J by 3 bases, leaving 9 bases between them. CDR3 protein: CASRGRVYEQYF. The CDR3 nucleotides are TGTGCCAGCAGGGGCAGGGTCTACGAGCAGTACTTC.

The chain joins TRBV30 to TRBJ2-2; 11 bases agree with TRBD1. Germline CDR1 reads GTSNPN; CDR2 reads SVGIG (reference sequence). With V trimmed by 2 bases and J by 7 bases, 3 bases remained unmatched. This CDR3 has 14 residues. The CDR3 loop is CAWSRGQGGGELFF. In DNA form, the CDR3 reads TGTGCCTGGAGTCGGGGACAGGGGGGCGGGGAGCTGTTTTTT.

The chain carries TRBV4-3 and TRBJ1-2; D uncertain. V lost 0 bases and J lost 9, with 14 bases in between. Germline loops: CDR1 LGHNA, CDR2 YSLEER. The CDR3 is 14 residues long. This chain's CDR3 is CASSQDAGRSSYTF. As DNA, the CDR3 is TGCGCCAGCAGCCAAGATGCGGGCCGATCCAGCTACACCTTC.

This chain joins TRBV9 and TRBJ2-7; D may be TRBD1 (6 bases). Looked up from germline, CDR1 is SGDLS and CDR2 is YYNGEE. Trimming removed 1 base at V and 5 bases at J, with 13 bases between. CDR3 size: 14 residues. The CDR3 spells CASSVTSQGNEQYF. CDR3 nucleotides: TGTGCCAGCAGCGTAACCTCCCAGGGGAACGAGCAGTACTTC.

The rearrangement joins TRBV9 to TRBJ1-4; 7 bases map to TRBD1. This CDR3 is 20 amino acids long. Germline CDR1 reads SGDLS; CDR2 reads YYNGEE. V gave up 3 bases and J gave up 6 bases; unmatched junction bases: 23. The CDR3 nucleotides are TGTGCCAGCAGCGCAGCGGCTCGGACAGGTAAACGGAGGTCCGATGAAAAACTGTTTTTT. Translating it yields CASSAAARTGKRRSDEKLFF. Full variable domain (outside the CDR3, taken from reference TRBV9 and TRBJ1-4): DSGVTQTPKHLITATGQRVTLRCSPRSGDLSVYWYQQSLDQGLQFLIQYYNGEERAKGNILERFSAQQFPDLHSELNLSSLELGDSALYFCASSAAARTGKRRSDEKLFFGSGTQLSVL.

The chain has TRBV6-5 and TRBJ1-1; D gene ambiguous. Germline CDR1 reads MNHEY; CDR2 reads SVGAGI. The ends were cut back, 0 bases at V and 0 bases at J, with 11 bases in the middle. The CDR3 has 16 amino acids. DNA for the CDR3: TGTGCCAGCAGTTACTCACGGGATCAATTGAACACTGAAGCTTTCTTT. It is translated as CASSYSRDQLNTEAFF.